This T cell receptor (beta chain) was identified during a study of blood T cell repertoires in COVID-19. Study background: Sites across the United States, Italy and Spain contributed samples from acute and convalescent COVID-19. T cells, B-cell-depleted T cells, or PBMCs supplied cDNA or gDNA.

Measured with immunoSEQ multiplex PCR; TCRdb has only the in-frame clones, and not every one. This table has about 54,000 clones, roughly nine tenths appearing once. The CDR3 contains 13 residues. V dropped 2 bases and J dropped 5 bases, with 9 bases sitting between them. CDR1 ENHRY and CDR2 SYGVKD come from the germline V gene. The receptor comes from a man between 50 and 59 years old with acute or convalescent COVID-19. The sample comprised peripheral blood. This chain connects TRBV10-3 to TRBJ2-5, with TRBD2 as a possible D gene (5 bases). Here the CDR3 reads CAISEGRGETQYF. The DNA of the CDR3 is TGTGCCATCAGTGAGGGGAGAGGGGAGACCCAGTACTTC.